The 28 T cell receptor beta chains in this list originate from one sample, sequenced in a study of OX40 agonist ivuxolimab in advanced cancers. TCRdb's copy holds only in-frame clones and misses some; the assay was immunoSEQ multiplex PCR. The sample shows 35,000 to 40,000 clones, over 80% of them seen only once. The sample was CD4+ or CD8+ T cells sorted from blood, taken in a trial of the OX40 agonist ivuxolimab. These receptors originate from an adult with an advanced solid tumor such as melanoma, head and neck, liver or kidney cancer.

The chain is built from TRBV2 and TRBJ2-7; no reliable D call. The CDR3 loop spans 13 amino acids. The V end lost 3 bases, the J end lost 1 base, and 7 bases lay between the germline ends. CDR1 and CDR2 from the germline V gene are SNHLY and FYNNEI. The CDR3 nucleotides are TGTGCCAGCAGTGATGCCCCTTCCTACGAGCAGTACTTC. Its translation: CASSDAPSYEQYF.

The chain has TRBV5-8 and TRBJ2-7; D is undetermined. The CDR3 has 12 residues. CDR1 SGHTS and CDR2 YDEGEE come from the germline V gene. Trimming took 4 bases from V and 4 from J, leaving 9 bases between them. CDR3 in DNA: TGTGCCAGCAGCCCGCTCGGGTACGAGCAGTACTTC. It yields the protein CASSPLGYEQYF.

The chain carries TRBV18 and TRBJ2-7; TRBD1 aligns across 10 bases. There are 14 residues in the CDR3. Germline loops: CDR1 KGHSH, CDR2 LQKENI. The V and J ends lost 5 bases and 7 bases, in that order; junction bases with no gene match: 8. CDR3 region: CASSTDRGRGEQYF. The CDR3 coding sequence is TGTGCCAGCTCAACTGACAGGGGGCGAGGTGAGCAGTACTTC.

The V call is TRBV7-4, the J call TRBJ2-7, with 7 bases fitting TRBD2. The length of the CDR3 is 15 residues. Germline V gene sequence: CDR1 SGHVT, CDR2 SQSDAQ. Trimming at V came to 2 bases and at J to 5 bases, leaving 9 bases not matched to a gene. Written as DNA, the CDR3 is TGTGCCAGCAGCTTACCCAGCAGGGCGGGGGACGAGCAGTACTTC. It encodes CASSLPSRAGDEQYF.

The chain couples TRBV11-2 to TRBJ2-7, with 8 bases matching TRBD2. The junction had 10 bases not matched to a gene; V was cut back by 5 bases and J by 1 base. The CDR3 loop spans 16 amino acids. The germline V gene encodes CDR1 SGHAT and CDR2 FQNNGV. CDR3 bases: TGTGCCAGCAGCCCGAGACTAGCGCCACTATCCTACGAGCAGTACTTC. Encoded protein: CASSPRLAPLSYEQYF.

The genes are TRBV6-5 and TRBJ1-6; D is undetermined. Trimming took 0 bases from V and 8 from J, leaving 8 bases between them. CDR1 MNHEY and CDR2 SVGAGI come from the germline V gene. The CDR3 is 14 residues long. CDR3 sequence reads: CASSYSDRYSPLHF. In nucleotides, the CDR3 is TGTGCCAGCAGTTACTCAGATCGGTATTCACCCCTCCACTTT.

The chain carries TRBV19 and TRBJ2-7; D may be TRBD1 or TRBD2 (5 bases each). CDR1 is LNHDA, CDR2 SQIVND, per germline (reference sequence). This CDR3 is built from 15 residues. V lost 3 bases, J lost 0 bases, and 12 bases lay in between. This CDR3 reads CASSISGTVSYEQYF. The DNA of the CDR3 is TGTGCCAGTAGTATCTCCGGGACGGTCTCCTACGAGCAGTACTTC.

V is TRBV19 and J is TRBJ2-7; D might be TRBD2 (5 bases). Per germline, CDR1 LNHDA and CDR2 SQIVND (reference sequence). Between the trimmed V and J ends, which lost 4 bases and 1 base, there was a span of 11 bases. The length of the CDR3 is 14 residues. Here the CDR3 DNA reads TGTGCCAGTAGTAGAAGCGGAATTTCCTACGAGCAGTACTTC. Its translation: CASSRSGISYEQYF.

This sequence joins TRBV6-5 and TRBJ1-1, with a tentative D call TRBD1 (6 bases). The CDR3 sequence is 14 residues long. Germline CDR1 reads MNHEY; CDR2 reads SVGAGI. V lost 6 bases to trimming and J lost 0 bases, with 11 bases between them. This chain's CDR3 is CASRRQELNTEAFF. The DNA for the CDR3 is TGTGCCAGCAGAAGACAGGAACTGAACACTGAAGCTTTCTTT.

V is TRBV2 and J is TRBJ1-5; TRBD1 agrees at 8 bases. V gave up 5 bases and J gave up 5 bases; unmatched junction bases: 8. CDR3 size: 15 residues. Germline V CDR1 and CDR2: SNHLY, FYNNEI. CDR3 sequence (DNA): TGTGCCAGCAGTTTTGAACAGGGGGTAGATCAGCCCCAGCATTTT. It encodes CASSFEQGVDQPQHF.

CDR3 amino acids: CASSFGVAGNEQFF. CDR3 DNA sequence: TGTGCCAGCAGCTTCGGGGTAGCGGGGAATGAGCAGTTCTTC. The V call is TRBV7-6, the J call TRBJ2-1; TRBD2 agrees at 8 bases. CDR3 length equals 14 residues. CDR1 is SGHVS and CDR2 is FNYEAQ in the germline V gene. V lost 3 bases and J lost 7; bases outside the gene matches: 5.

DNA for the CDR3: TGTGCCAGTAGTAACCCCGGGACAACCACCGGGGAGCTGTTTTTT. Translated, it gives CASSNPGTTTGELFF. The chain employs TRBV19 and TRBJ2-2; the D gene is possibly TRBD1 (6 bases). The CDR3 has 15 amino acids. CDR1 and CDR2 (germline): LNHDA, SQIVND (reference sequence). V gave up 4 bases and J gave up 4 bases, with 13 bases separating them.

The V call is TRBV4-1, the J call TRBJ2-7; 10 bases are a match to TRBD2. Trimming took 0 bases from V and 6 from J; bases not matched to a gene: 2. This CDR3 comprises 14 residues. Germline lookup yields CDR1 MGHRA and CDR2 YSYEKL. The CDR3 DNA sequence: TGCGCCAGCAGCCAAGATAGCGGGGGGCCCGAGCAGTACTTC. It encodes CASSQDSGGPEQYF.

This clone is a singleton in its sample. The rearrangement links TRBV28 to TRBJ1-2, with D hard to call. Trimming took 3 bases from V and 3 from J, leaving 14 bases between them. This CDR3 is 15 amino acids long. Germline V gene lookup returns CDR1 MDHEN and CDR2 SYDVKM. The CDR3 coding sequence is TGTGCCAGCAGTTTCGGCGGCGCCCTAGACTATGGCTACACCTTC. Protein product: CASSFGGALDYGYTF.

V is TRBV6-5 and J is TRBJ2-7; weak D call: TRBD1 (5 bases). Germline CDR1 MNHEY, CDR2 SVGAGI. Between the trimmed V and J ends, which lost 6 bases and 6 bases, there was a span of 12 bases. The CDR3 has 12 amino acids. DNA of the CDR3: TGTGCCAGCAGGAGTTATAGGGGCGAGCAGTACTTC. Amino acid sequence: CASRSYRGEQYF.

The V call is TRBV7-6, the J call TRBJ2-3; D unclear. The V end lost 2 bases, the J end lost 6 bases, and 18 bases lay between the germline ends. The germline V gene encodes CDR1 SGHVS and CDR2 FNYEAQ. The CDR3 consists of 16 residues. CDR3 nucleotides: TGTGCCAGCAGCTTAAGCGCACAGAGCCCGAGGGATACGCAGTATTTT. Translation: CASSLSAQSPRDTQYF.

V usage is TRBV7-9 and J usage is TRBJ1-4; 7 bases align to TRBD1. J was trimmed by 4 bases and V by 5 bases; bases with no gene match: 4. The CDR3 loop spans 14 amino acids. CDR1 and CDR2 from the germline V gene are SEHNR and FQNEAQ (reference sequence). The DNA of the CDR3 is TGTGCCAGCAGCCCACAGGGGATTAATGAAAAACTGTTTTTT. Residues: CASSPQGINEKLFF.

The chain carries TRBV5-8 and TRBJ2-1, with 7 positions matching TRBD1. Germline values: CDR1 SGHTS, CDR2 YDEGEE. CDR3 size: 17 residues. V was clipped by 1 base and J by 6 bases; unmatched bases: 13. CDR3 loop: CASSLYRTGTGVNEQFF. As DNA, the CDR3 is TGTGCCAGCAGCTTGTACAGGACAGGCACAGGGGTCAATGAGCAGTTCTTC.

This clone was seen just once. The chain has TRBV6-6 and TRBJ2-7; 9 positions match TRBD1. V trimming: 5 bases; J trimming: 2 bases; junction bases outside the gene matches: 4. Germline CDR1 reads MNHNY; CDR2 reads SVGAGI (reference sequence). This CDR3 region has 14 residues. Written as DNA, the CDR3 is TGTGCCAGCAGTCAGGGACAGGGTCCCTACGAGCAGTACTTC. Amino acid sequence: CASSQGQGPYEQYF.

This clone was seen a single time. The CDR3 loop reads CASSPQTGSGNTIYF. CDR3 bases: TGTGCCAGCTCACCCCAGACAGGCTCTGGAAACACCATATATTTT. The V call is TRBV18, the J call TRBJ1-3; D is perhaps TRBD1 (6 bases). The CDR3 has 15 amino acids. V was cut by 3 bases and J by 0 bases, with 9 bases left in between. Per the germline V gene, CDR1 is KGHSH and CDR2 is LQKENI.

This chain joins TRBV5-1 and TRBJ2-5; 9 nucleotides agree with TRBD2. Unmatched junction bases numbered 7, after V lost 2 bases and J lost 5 bases. The CDR3 extends over 15 amino acids. Germline lookup yields CDR1 SGHRS and CDR2 YFSETQ. CDR3: CASSFPTAGGETQYF. CDR3 sequence (DNA): TGCGCCAGCAGCTTTCCGACAGCGGGAGGCGAGACCCAGTACTTC.

Sample share makes this clone medium-sized. This chain connects TRBV5-1 to TRBJ1-2; D might be TRBD1 (5 bases). V was shortened by 4 bases and J by 0 bases, with 13 bases between the two germline ends. Germline CDR1 is SGHRS and CDR2 is YFSETQ. The CDR3 covers 15 residues. The DNA of the CDR3 is TGCGCCAGCAGCGACCCTGGGGCCACTAACTATGGCTACACCTTC. Translated: CASSDPGATNYGYTF.

The chain is built from TRBV11-1 and TRBJ2-3; D remains unclear. Per germline, CDR1 SGHAT and CDR2 FQDESV (reference sequence). This CDR3 is 15 amino acids long. V lost 1 base and J lost 9, with 17 bases in between. CDR3 amino acids: CASSLVTGAKRTQYF. As DNA, the CDR3 is TGTGCCAGCAGCTTAGTAACTGGAGCCAAGAGAACGCAGTATTTT.

V is TRBV2 and J is TRBJ2-3; D is undetermined. V was clipped by 6 bases and J by 0 bases, with 10 bases between them. Germline CDR1 SNHLY, CDR2 FYNNEI. CDR3 length: 14 amino acids. CDR3 coding DNA: TGTGCCAGCAGCGTAACAGACAGCACAGATACGCAGTATTTT. Translation: CASSVTDSTDTQYF.

This clone came up a few times. The V gene is TRBV5-1, the J gene TRBJ1-2; no firm D call. CDR3 length equals 14 residues. V lost 4 bases, J lost 1 base, and 11 bases lay in between. The germline gives CDR1 SGHRS, CDR2 YFSETQ. The CDR3 reads CASSKMDGNYGYTF. The CDR3 coding sequence is TGCGCCAGCAGCAAGATGGACGGTAACTATGGCTACACCTTC.

The V gene is TRBV9, the J gene TRBJ1-2, with a tentative D call TRBD1 (6 bases). Germline CDR1 is SGDLS and CDR2 is YYNGEE. The CDR3 has 12 residues. Trimming stripped 0 bases from V and 7 bases from J, with 7 bases between. CDR3 DNA: TGTGCCAGCAGCGTAGTAGGGGGTGGCTACACCTTC. Translating it yields CASSVVGGGYTF.

The chain carries TRBV11-1 and TRBJ2-3; no clear D. The CDR3 spans 14 residues. V was clipped by 3 bases and J by 4 bases, with 11 bases between them. CDR1 and CDR2 (germline): SGHAT, FQDESV (reference sequence). Here the CDR3 reads CASSLLVRADTQYF. The CDR3 region has the DNA TGTGCCAGCAGCTTGCTGGTACGTGCAGATACGCAGTATTTT. The whole variable domain, remainder taken from reference TRBV11-1 and TRBJ2-3, is EAEVAQSPRYKITEKSQAVAFWCDPISGHATLYWYRQILGQGPELLVQFQDESVVDDSQLPKDRFSAERLKGVDSTLKIQPAELGDSAMYLCASSLLVRADTQYFGPGTRLTVL.

The chain couples TRBV6-5 to TRBJ2-5; 9 nucleotides agree with TRBD2. The CDR3 spans 15 residues. After removal of 0 bases from V and 9 bases from J, the junction contained 8 bases not matched to a gene. Germline V gene sequence: CDR1 MNHEY, CDR2 SVGAGI. CDR3 region: CASSYSIAGAPSQYF. Here the CDR3 DNA reads TGTGCCAGCAGTTACTCGATAGCGGGGGCTCCGTCCCAGTACTTC.